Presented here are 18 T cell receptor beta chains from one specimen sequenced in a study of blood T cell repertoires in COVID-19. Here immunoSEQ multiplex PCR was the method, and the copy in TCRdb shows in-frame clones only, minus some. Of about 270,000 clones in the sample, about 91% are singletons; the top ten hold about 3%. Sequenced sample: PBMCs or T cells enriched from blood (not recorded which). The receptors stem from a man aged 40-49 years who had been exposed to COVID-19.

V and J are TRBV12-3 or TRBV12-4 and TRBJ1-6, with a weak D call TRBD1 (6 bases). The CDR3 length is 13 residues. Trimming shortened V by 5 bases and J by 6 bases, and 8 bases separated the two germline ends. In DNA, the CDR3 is TGTGCCAGCAGTCGGGACATTAATTCACCCCTCCACTTT. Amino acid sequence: CASSRDINSPLHF.

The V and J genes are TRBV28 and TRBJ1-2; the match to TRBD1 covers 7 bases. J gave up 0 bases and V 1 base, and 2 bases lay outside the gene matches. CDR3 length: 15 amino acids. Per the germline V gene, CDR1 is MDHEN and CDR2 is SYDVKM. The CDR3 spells CASSLSQGANYGYTF. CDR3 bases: TGTGCCAGCAGTTTATCGCAGGGGGCTAACTATGGCTACACCTTC.

CDR3: CASSLNRGETQYF. CDR3 coding DNA: TGTGCCAGCAGTTTGAACAGGGGGGAGACCCAGTACTTC. The chain has TRBV28 and TRBJ2-5; 8 nucleotides agree with TRBD1. Germline assignment: CDR1 MDHEN and CDR2 SYDVKM. This CDR3 is 13 amino acids long. V dropped 3 bases and J dropped 5; count of bases not matched to a gene: 2. Full variable domain (missing parts from reference TRBV28 and TRBJ2-5): DVKVTQSSRYLVKRTGEKVFLECVQDMDHENMFWYRQDPGLGLRLIYFSYDVKMKEKGDIPEGYSVSREKKERFSLILESASTNQTSMYLCASSLNRGETQYFGPGTRLLVL.

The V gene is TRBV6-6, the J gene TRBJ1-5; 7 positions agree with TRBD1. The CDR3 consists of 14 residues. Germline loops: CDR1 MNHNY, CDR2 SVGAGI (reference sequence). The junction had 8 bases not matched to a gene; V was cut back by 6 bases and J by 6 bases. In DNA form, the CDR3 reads TGTGCCAGCAGCCTACAGGGGTTTGGTCAGCCCCAGCATTTT. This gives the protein CASSLQGFGQPQHF.

The CDR3 sequence is CASSYGTGVSYTF. The DNA of the CDR3 is TGTGCCAGCAGTTACGGGACAGGGGTCAGCTACACCTTC. The chain recombines TRBV6-5 with TRBJ1-2; 10 bases map to TRBD1. The CDR3 loop spans 13 amino acids. Germline V gene data show CDR1 as MNHEY and CDR2 as SVGAGI. After removal of 2 bases from V and 9 bases from J, the junction contained 3 bases not matched to a gene.

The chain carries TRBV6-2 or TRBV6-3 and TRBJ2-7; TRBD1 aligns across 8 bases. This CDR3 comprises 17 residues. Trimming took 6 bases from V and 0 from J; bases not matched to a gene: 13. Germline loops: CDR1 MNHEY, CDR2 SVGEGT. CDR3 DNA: TGTGCCAGCAGCTTTGCCTCCAGGGGGCGCAGCTCCTACGAGCAGTACTTC. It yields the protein CASSFASRGRSSYEQYF.

As DNA, the CDR3 is TGTGCCAGCAGTTACTCTCAGGGAACCCCGGAGCAGTACTTC. Its translation is CASSYSQGTPEQYF. V and J are TRBV6-5 and TRBJ2-7; D may be TRBD1 (5 bases). Trimming shortened V by 0 bases and J by 7 bases, and 13 bases separated the two germline ends. The CDR3 contains 14 residues. The V gene's germline CDR1 is MNHEY and CDR2 SVGAGI.

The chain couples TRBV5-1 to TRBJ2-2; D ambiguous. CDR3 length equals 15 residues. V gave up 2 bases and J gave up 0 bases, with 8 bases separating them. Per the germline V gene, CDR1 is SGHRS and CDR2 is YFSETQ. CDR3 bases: TGCGCCAGCAGCTTAGCAGGCGCGAACACCGGGGAGCTGTTTTTT. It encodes CASSLAGANTGELFF.

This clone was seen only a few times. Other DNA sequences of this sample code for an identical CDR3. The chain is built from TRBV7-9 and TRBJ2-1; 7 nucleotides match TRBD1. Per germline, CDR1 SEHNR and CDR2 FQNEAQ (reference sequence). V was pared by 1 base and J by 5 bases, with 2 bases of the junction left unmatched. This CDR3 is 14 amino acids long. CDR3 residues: CASSLGQGDNEQFF. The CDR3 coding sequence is TGTGCCAGCAGCTTAGGACAGGGTGACAATGAGCAGTTCTTC. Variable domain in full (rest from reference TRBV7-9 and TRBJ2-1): DTGVSQNPRHKITKRGQNVTFRCDPISEHNRLYWYRQTLGQGPEFLTYFQNEAQLEKSRLLSDRFSAERPKGSFSTLEIQRTEQGDSAMYLCASSLGQGDNEQFFGPGTRLTVL.

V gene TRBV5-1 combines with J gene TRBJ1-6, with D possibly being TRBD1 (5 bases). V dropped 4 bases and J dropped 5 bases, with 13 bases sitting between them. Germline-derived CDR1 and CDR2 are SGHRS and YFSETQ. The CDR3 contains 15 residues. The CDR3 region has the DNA TGCGCCAGCAGCCATACTGACAGAAATAATTCACCCCTCCACTTT. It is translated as CASSHTDRNNSPLHF. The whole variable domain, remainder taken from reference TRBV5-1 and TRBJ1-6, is KAGVTQTPRYLIKTRGQQVTLSCSPISGHRSVSWYQQTPGQGLQFLFEYFSETQRNKGNFPGRFSGRQFSNSRSEMNVSTLELGDSALYLCASSHTDRNNSPLHFGNGTRLTVT.

CDR3: CASSPGGDRYYGYTF. DNA for the CDR3: TGTGCCAGCAGTCCTGGGGGGGACAGGTACTATGGCTACACCTTC. This chain joins TRBV27 and TRBJ1-2, with 8 nucleotides matching TRBD1. The V gene's germline CDR1 is MNHEY and CDR2 SMNVEV (reference sequence). V was pared by 5 bases and J by 3 bases, with 8 bases of the junction left unmatched. The CDR3 loop spans 15 amino acids.

The CDR3 DNA follows: TGTGCCAGCAGCCTAATATGTACTTGGACTAGCGGGAGTGGCACAGATACGCAGTATTTT. Protein product: CASSLICTWTSGSGTDTQYF. The chain links TRBV7-4 to TRBJ2-3; 13 bases line up with TRBD2. Germline CDR1 reads SGHVT; CDR2 reads SQSDAQ. Trimming removed 5 bases from V and 1 base from J; junction bases left unmatched: 15. The CDR3 length is 20 residues.

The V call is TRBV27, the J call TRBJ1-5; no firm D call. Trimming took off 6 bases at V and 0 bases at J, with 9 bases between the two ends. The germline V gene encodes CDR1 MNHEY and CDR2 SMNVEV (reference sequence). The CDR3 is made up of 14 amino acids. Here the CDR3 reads CASRQIYSNQPQHF. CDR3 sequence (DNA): TGTGCCAGCAGGCAGATTTATAGCAATCAGCCCCAGCATTTT.

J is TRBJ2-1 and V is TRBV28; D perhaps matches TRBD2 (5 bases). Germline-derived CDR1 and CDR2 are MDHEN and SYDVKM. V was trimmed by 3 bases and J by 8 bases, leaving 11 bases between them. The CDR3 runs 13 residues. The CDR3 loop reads CASSFEGSDEQFF. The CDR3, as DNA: TGTGCCAGCAGTTTTGAGGGTAGCGATGAGCAGTTCTTC.

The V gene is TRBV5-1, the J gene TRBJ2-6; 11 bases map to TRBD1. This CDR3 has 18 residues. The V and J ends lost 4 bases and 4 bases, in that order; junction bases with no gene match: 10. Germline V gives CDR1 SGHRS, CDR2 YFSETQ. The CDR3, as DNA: TGCGCCAGCAGCCAAGGTGGACAGGGGGCCTCCGGGGCCAACGTCCTGACTTTC. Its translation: CASSQGGQGASGANVLTF.

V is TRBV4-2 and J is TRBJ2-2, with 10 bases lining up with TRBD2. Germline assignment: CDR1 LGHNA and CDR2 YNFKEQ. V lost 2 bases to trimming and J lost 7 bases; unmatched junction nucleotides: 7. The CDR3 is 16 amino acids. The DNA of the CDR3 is TGTGCCAGCAGCCAAACAAGCGGGAGGGATGGCGGGGAGCTGTTTTTT. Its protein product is CASSQTSGRDGGELFF.

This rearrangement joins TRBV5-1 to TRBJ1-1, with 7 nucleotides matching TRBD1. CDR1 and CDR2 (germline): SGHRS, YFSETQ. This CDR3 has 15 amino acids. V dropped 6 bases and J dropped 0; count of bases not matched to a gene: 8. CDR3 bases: TGCGCCAGCACCGGAGGGGGCCGCCTGAACACTGAAGCTTTCTTT. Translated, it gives CASTGGGRLNTEAFF.

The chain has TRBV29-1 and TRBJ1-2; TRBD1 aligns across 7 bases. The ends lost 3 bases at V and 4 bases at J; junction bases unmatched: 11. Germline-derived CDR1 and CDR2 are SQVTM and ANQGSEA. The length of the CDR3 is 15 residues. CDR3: CSVDVSGGMGYGYTF. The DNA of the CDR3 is TGCAGCGTTGATGTGTCAGGGGGAATGGGCTATGGCTACACCTTC.